This is a list of T cell receptor beta chains from one sample in a study of cytomegalovirus exposure and HLA in healthy donors. The method was immunoSEQ multiplex PCR; TCRdb's version includes in-frame clones alone and lacks a portion of them. This table holds 100,000 to 150,000 clones, 80% found once. Source material: PBMCs. All receptors come from a man aged 25 to 40 in good health and CMV-seropositive. Both conserved end residues are part of each CDR3. The D gene is left open where the match is weak. Rows give clone size only sometimes, using once, few, many, or a class for an expanded clone.

clone_size d_call j_call v_call cdr3_aa cdr3_nt
. . TRBJ1-2 TRBV4-1 CASSQEGYIGRGYYGYTF TGCGCCAGCAGCCAAGAGGGGTATATCGGCAGGGGCTACTATGGCTACACCTTC
. TRBD1 TRBJ1-5 TRBV27 CASRWTGGGNQPQHF TGTGCCAGCAGATGGACAGGGGGAGGCAATCAGCCCCAGCATTTT
few . TRBJ1-2 TRBV6-6 CASSYSGAGNYGYTF TGTGCCAGCAGTTACTCAGGGGCTGGGAACTATGGCTACACCTTC
. . TRBJ1-5 TRBV4-1 CASSQVSRGNQPQHF TGCGCCAGCAGCCAAGTTTCCAGGGGTAATCAGCCCCAGCATTTT
. . TRBJ2-1 TRBV7-9 CASSFGGYEQFF TGTGCCAGCAGCTTTGGAGGGTATGAGCAGTTCTTC
. . TRBJ1-1 TRBV6-6 CASSPVDTILTEAFF TGTGCCAGCAGCCCTGTGGACACGATACTCACTGAAGCTTTCTTT
. TRBD1 TRBJ2-2 TRBV9 CASSVTGSGTGELFF TGTGCCAGCAGCGTGACAGGGTCGGGCACCGGGGAGCTGTTTTTT
few . TRBJ2-7 TRBV9 CASSVEAGGGEQYF TGTGCCAGCAGCGTAGAAGCAGGAGGCGGCGAGCAGTACTTC
. . TRBJ1-2 TRBV13 CASSLHRVVSYGYTF TGTGCCAGCAGCTTGCACAGGGTTGTTTCCTATGGCTACACCTTC
. . TRBJ2-2 TRBV6-4 CASSDAGTGELFF TGTGCCAGCAGTGACGCGGGGACCGGGGAGCTGTTTTTT
. . TRBJ2-3 TRBV27 CASSLGGTDTQYF TGTGCCAGCAGTCTAGGGGGCACAGATACGCAGTATTTT
. TRBD2 TRBJ2-5 TRBV30 CAWTSGGGETQYF TGTGCCTGGACTAGCGGGGGAGGAGAGACCCAGTACTTC
. . TRBJ2-1 TRBV7-3 CASSHSGEQFF TGTGCCAGCAGCCATAGCGGTGAGCAGTTCTTC
. TRBD2 TRBJ2-3 TRBV7-8 CASNLGGGGRAVTQYF TGTGCCAGCAACCTCGGGGGCGGGGGGCGCGCAGTTACGCAGTATTTT
once . TRBJ2-7 TRBV6-1 CASRLDKQYF TGTGCCAGCAGACTCGACAAGCAGTACTTC
. TRBD1 TRBJ1-2 TRBV6-6 CASRTKTGSYGYTF TGTGCCAGCAGAACTAAGACAGGGAGCTACGGCTACACCTTC
. TRBD2 TRBJ2-1 TRBV9 CASSGSGGNAVGNEQFF TGTGCCAGCAGCGGTAGCGGGGGGAACGCGGTGGGCAATGAGCAGTTCTTC
. TRBD2 TRBJ2-1 TRBV4-1 CASSQELQRGPHNEQFF TGCGCCAGCAGCCAAGAACTCCAGCGGGGGCCGCACAATGAGCAGTTCTTC
. . TRBJ2-7 TRBV19 CASSRIGDYEQYF TGTGCCAGTAGTAGAATAGGGGACTACGAGCAGTACTTC
few . TRBJ2-7 TRBV5-8 CASSKTGFTYEQYF TGTGCCAGCAGCAAGACAGGTTTCACCTACGAGCAGTACTTC
once TRBD1 TRBJ1-2 TRBV10-2 CASSLGQGALAGYTF TGCGCCAGCAGTCTGGGACAGGGGGCTTTAGCTGGCTACACCTTC
few TRBD2 TRBJ2-2 TRBV29-1 CSVHSGGAYTGELFF TGCAGCGTTCACAGCGGGGGGGCATACACCGGGGAGCTGTTTTTT
. . TRBJ1-5 TRBV10-2 CATKRDTYQPQHF TGCGCCACCAAACGGGACACCTATCAGCCCCAGCATTTT
few . TRBJ1-2 TRBV2 CASNDKGYGYTF TGTGCCAGCAACGATAAGGGGTATGGCTACACCTTC
. TRBD1 TRBJ2-1 TRBV19 CASSPGQGSYNEQFF TGTGCCAGTAGTCCGGGACAGGGATCCTACAATGAGCAGTTCTTC
. TRBD1 TRBJ2-2 TRBV7-8 CASRLDRGRSGELFF TGTGCCAGCAGATTGGACAGGGGCAGATCCGGGGAGCTGTTTTTT
. . TRBJ2-3 TRBV10-3 CAITPGLMDTSSTDTQYF TGTGCCATCACCCCGGGTCTAATGGACACTAGCAGCACAGATACGCAGTATTTT
. TRBD1 TRBJ1-6 TRBV5-8 CASSLRTGANSPLHF TGTGCCAGCAGCTTGAGGACAGGAGCTAATTCACCCCTCCACTTT
. . TRBJ2-5 TRBV5-1 CASSGGGVYQETQYF TGCGCCAGCAGCGGAGGGGGGGTGTACCAAGAGACCCAGTACTTC
. . TRBJ1-3 TRBV27 CASRAGNTIYF TGTGCCAGCCGGGCTGGAAACACCATATATTTT
. TRBD1 TRBJ2-3 TRBV6-5 CASRRQGASTDTQYF TGTGCCAGTCGAAGACAGGGGGCGAGCACAGATACGCAGTATTTT
. . TRBJ1-2 TRBV7-9 CASSLAENYGYTF TGTGCCAGCAGCTTAGCCGAGAACTATGGCTACACCTTC
. . TRBJ1-3 TRBV30 CARRAVSGNTIYF TGTGCCCGGAGAGCTGTCTCTGGAAACACCATATATTTT
. . TRBJ1-6 TRBV5-1 CASSSTAGDSPLHF TGCGCCAGCAGCTCGACCGCGGGGGATTCACCCCTCCACTTT
. TRBD2 TRBJ2-7 TRBV5-1 CASSLGGGIAYEQYF TGCGCCAGCAGCTTGGGCGGGGGGATCGCCTACGAGCAGTACTTC
. . TRBJ2-7 TRBV5-3 CAWHRDITYEQYF TGTGCCTGGCACCGGGACATTACCTACGAGCAGTACTTC
. . TRBJ1-2 TRBV19 CASSIRGAPNYGYTF TGTGCCAGTAGTATACGAGGCGCACCTAACTATGGCTACACCTTC
. TRBD1 TRBJ2-1 TRBV15 CATSPRTGKNEQFF TGTGCCACCAGCCCCAGGACAGGGAAAAATGAGCAGTTCTTC
. . TRBJ2-7 TRBV4-1 CASSQFRDVSYEQYF TGCGCCAGCAGCCAATTCAGGGATGTTTCCTACGAGCAGTACTTC
. . TRBJ1-1 TRBV10-3 CAMGPGSVNTEAFF TGTGCCATGGGGCCCGGCTCCGTGAACACTGAAGCTTTCTTT
. TRBD1 TRBJ2-7 TRBV2 CASSDTGGITYEQYF TGTGCCAGCAGTGATACAGGGGGCATAACCTACGAGCAGTACTTC
. TRBD1 TRBJ1-2 TRBV7-2 CASSLPGTGEHYGYTF TGTGCCAGCAGCTTACCCGGGACAGGGGAGCACTATGGCTACACCTTC
once TRBD1 TRBJ2-1 TRBV27 CASSSGVTGNNEQFF TGTGCCAGCAGTTCAGGGGTGACAGGGAACAATGAGCAGTTCTTC
. . TRBJ1-4 TRBV5-1 CASTSNGIANEKLFF TGCGCCAGCACGTCGAACGGGATAGCTAATGAAAAACTGTTTTTT
. TRBD1 TRBJ2-3 TRBV9 CASSEGTGHSTDTQYF TGTGCCAGCAGCGAGGGGACAGGTCATAGCACAGATACGCAGTATTTT
few . TRBJ2-7 TRBV27 CASSLGPSYEQYF TGTGCCAGCAGTTTAGGCCCATCCTACGAGCAGTACTTC
few TRBD1 TRBJ1-1 TRBV29-1 CSVGSGTGALGAFF TGCAGCGTTGGGTCCGGGACAGGGGCTCTGGGAGCTTTCTTT
. . TRBJ1-5 TRBV30 CAWSGAGGNQPQHF TGTGCCTGGAGTGGGGCAGGTGGGAATCAGCCCCAGCATTTT
. . TRBJ2-5 TRBV27 CASSFLGTKKETQYF TGTGCCAGCAGTTTCCTGGGGACAAAAAAAGAGACCCAGTACTTC
. TRBD2 TRBJ2-1 TRBV5-1 CASSQTSWEQFF TGCGCCAGCAGCCAGACTAGCTGGGAGCAGTTCTTC
. . TRBJ1-6 TRBV28 CASSLEEQFNSPLHF TGTGCCAGCAGTTTAGAAGAACAGTTTAATTCACCCCTCCACTTT
. . TRBJ2-2 TRBV2 CASNLGLRELFF TGTGCCAGCAATCTGGGACTCCGGGAGCTGTTTTTT
. . TRBJ2-1 TRBV12-5 CASGFSGAYNEQFF TGTGCTAGTGGTTTCTCCGGGGCCTACAATGAGCAGTTCTTC
. . TRBJ1-1 TRBV5-6 CASSLGGMNTEAFF TGTGCCAGCAGCTTGGGAGGCATGAACACTGAAGCTTTCTTT
. . TRBJ2-3 TRBV9 CASSVADTQYF TGTGCCAGCAGCGTCGCAGATACGCAGTATTTT